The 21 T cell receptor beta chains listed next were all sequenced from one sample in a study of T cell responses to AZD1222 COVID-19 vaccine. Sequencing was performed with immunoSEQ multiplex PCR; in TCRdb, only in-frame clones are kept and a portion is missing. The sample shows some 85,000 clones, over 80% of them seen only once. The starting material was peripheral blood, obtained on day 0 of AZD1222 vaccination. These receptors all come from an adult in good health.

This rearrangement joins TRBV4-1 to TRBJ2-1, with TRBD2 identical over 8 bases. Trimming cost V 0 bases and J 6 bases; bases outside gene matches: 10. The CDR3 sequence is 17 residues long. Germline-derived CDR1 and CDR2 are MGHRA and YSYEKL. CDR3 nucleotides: TGCGCCAGCAGCCAAGATTCGGGGACTAGGGGACTCAATGAGCAGTTCTTC. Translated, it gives CASSQDSGTRGLNEQFF.

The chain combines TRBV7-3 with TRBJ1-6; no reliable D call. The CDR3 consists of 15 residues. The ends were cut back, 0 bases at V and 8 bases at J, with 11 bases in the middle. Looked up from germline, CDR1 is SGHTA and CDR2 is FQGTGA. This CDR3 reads CASSLTGGFDSPLHF. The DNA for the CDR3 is TGTGCCAGCAGCTTAACGGGAGGGTTTGATTCACCCCTCCACTTT.

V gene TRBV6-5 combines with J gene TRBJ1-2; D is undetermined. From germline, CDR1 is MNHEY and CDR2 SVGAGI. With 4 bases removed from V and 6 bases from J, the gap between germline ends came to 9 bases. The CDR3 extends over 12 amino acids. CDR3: CASSLRGDGYTF. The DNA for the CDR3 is TGTGCCAGCAGTTTACGTGGCGATGGCTACACCTTC.

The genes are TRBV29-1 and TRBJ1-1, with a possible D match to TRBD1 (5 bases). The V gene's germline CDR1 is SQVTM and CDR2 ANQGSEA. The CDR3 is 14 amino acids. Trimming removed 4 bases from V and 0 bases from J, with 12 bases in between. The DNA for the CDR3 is TGCAGCGTTGGAGGGGCAGTTATGAACACTGAAGCTTTCTTT. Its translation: CSVGGAVMNTEAFF.

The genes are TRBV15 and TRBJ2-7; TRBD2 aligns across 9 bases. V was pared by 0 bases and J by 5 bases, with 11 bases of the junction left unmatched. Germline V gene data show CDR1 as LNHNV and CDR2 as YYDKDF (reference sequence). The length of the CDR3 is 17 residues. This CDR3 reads CATSRDGGRAGFDEQYF. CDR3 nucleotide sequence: TGTGCCACCAGCAGAGATGGCGGGAGGGCCGGATTCGACGAGCAGTACTTC.

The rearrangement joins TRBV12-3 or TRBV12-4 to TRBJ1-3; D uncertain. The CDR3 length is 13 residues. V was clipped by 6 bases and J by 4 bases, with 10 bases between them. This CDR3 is CASSLTPGNTIYF. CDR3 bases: TGTGCCAGCAGCCTTACCCCCGGAAACACCATATATTTT.

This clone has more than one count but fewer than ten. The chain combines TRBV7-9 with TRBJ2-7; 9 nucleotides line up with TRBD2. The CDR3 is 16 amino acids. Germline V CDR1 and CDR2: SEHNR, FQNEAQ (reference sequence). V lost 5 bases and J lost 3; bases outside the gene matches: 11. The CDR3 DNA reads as TGTGCCAGCAGCCTACACCTAGCGGGAACGGTCTACGAGCAGTACTTC. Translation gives CASSLHLAGTVYEQYF.

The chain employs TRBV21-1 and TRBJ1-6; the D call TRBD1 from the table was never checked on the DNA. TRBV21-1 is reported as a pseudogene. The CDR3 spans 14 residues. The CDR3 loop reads CASSKAKGSSPLHF. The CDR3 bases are TGTGCCAGCAGCAAAGCGAAGGGGTCGTCACCCCTCCACTTT.

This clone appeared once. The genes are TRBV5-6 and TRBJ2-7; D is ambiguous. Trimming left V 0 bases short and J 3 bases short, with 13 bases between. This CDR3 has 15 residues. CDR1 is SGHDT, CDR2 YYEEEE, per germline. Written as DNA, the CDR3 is TGTGCCAGCAGCTTGGGCGGTCTCCCCCACTACGAGCAGTACTTC. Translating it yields CASSLGGLPHYEQYF.

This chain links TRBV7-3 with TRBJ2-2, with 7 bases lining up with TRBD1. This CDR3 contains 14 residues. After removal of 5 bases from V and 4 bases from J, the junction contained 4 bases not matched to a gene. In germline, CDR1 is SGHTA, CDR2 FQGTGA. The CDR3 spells CASSPRQGTGELFF. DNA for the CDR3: TGTGCCAGCAGCCCGCGACAGGGCACCGGGGAGCTGTTTTTT.

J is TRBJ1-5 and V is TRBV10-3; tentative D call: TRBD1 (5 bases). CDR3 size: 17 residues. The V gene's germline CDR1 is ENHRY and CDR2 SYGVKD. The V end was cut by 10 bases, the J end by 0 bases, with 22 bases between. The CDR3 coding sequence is TGTGCCAGCTCGACGAGGCAGGGAGAAGCTAGCAATCAGCCCCAGCATTTT. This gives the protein CASSTRQGEASNQPQHF.

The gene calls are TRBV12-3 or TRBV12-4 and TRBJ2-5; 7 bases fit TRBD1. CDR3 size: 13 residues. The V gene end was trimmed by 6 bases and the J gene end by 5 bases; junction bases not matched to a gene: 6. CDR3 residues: CASRLTGLETQYF. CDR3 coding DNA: TGTGCCAGCAGATTGACAGGGTTGGAGACCCAGTACTTC.

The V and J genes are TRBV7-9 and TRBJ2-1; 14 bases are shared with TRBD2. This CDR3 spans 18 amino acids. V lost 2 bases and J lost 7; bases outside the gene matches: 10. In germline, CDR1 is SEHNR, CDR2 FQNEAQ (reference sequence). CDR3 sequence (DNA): TGTGCCAGCAGCTTACCATACCGACTAGCGGGAGGGAAAAATGAGCAGTTCTTC. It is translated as CASSLPYRLAGGKNEQFF.

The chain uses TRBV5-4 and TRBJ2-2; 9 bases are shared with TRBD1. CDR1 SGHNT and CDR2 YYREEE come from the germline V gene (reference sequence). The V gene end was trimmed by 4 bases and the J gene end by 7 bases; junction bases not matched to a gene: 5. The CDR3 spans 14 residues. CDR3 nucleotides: TGTGCCAGCAGCCCACAGGGGGCGGGCGGGGAGCTGTTTTTT. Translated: CASSPQGAGGELFF.

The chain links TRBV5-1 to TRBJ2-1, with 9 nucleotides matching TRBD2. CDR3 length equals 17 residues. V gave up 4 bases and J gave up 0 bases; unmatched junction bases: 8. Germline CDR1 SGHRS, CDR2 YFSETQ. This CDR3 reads CASSPRGLASSYNEQFF. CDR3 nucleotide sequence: TGCGCCAGCAGCCCGCGCGGACTAGCGAGCTCCTACAATGAGCAGTTCTTC.

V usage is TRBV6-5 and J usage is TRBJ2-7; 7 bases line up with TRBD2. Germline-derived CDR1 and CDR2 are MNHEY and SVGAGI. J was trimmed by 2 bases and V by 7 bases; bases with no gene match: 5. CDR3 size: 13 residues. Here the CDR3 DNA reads TGTGCCAGCACTAGGGCGGGAGCCTACGAGCAGTACTTC. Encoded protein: CASTRAGAYEQYF.

CDR3 coding DNA: TGTGCCAGCAGTGAAGGTAATCAGCCCCAGCATTTT. Translation: CASSEGNQPQHF. The V and J genes are TRBV6-1 and TRBJ1-5; the D is unclear. The V end lost 1 base, the J end lost 4 bases, and 2 bases lay between the germline ends. Germline V gene lookup returns CDR1 MNHNS and CDR2 SASEGT. CDR3 size: 12 residues.

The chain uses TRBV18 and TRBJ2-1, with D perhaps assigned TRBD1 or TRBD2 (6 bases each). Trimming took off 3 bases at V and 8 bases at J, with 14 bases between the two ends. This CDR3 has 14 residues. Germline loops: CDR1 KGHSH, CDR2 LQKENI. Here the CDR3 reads CASSPDSPGDEQFF. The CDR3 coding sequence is TGTGCCAGCTCACCGGACAGCCCGGGGGATGAGCAGTTCTTC.

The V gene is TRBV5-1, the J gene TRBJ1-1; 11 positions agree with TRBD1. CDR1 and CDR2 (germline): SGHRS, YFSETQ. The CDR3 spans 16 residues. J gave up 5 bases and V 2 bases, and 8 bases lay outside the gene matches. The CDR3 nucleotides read TGCGCCAGCAGCTTCGTGGACAGGGGGCGTTTGACTGAAGCTTTCTTT. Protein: CASSFVDRGRLTEAFF. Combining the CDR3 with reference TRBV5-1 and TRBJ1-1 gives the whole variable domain KAGVTQTPRYLIKTRGQQVTLSCSPISGHRSVSWYQQTPGQGLQFLFEYFSETQRNKGNFPGRFSGRQFSNSRSEMNVSTLELGDSALYLCASSFVDRGRLTEAFFGQGTRLTVV.

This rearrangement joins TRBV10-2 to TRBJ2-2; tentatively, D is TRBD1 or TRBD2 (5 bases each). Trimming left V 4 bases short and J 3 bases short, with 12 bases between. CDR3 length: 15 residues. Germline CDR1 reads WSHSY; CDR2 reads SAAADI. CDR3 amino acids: CASSGGSLYTGELFF. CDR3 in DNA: TGCGCCAGCAGTGGGGGGAGCCTATACACCGGGGAGCTGTTTTTT.

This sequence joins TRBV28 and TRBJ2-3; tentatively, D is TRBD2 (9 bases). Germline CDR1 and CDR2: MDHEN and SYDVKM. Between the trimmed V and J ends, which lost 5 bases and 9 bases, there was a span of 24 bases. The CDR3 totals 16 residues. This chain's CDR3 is CASSDRGRASGETQYF. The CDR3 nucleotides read TGTGCCAGCAGTGACAGGGGACGGGCTAGCGGGGAGACGCAGTATTTT.